The present entry profiles one T cell receptor (beta chain) with its context. The data are from a study of cytomegalovirus exposure and HLA in healthy donors. Trimming pared 3 bases from V and 5 bases from J, leaving 16 bases between. CDR3 length: 15 amino acids. Germline CDR1 and CDR2: LNHDA and SQIVND (reference sequence). PCR primers comprised 60 Vbeta and 13 Jbeta primers. Some clones are missing from TCRdb's copy, which holds only in-frame ones; the method was immunoSEQ multiplex PCR. The repertoire holds 200,000 to 250,000 clones, over 60% seen once, with around 1.7% in the top ten. Input material: PBMCs. This sequence joins TRBV19 and TRBJ2-5, with a weak D call TRBD2 (6 bases). The sequence derives from a young man in good health and CMV-seronegative. The CDR3 region has the DNA TGTGCCAGTAGTATGGGGACGGGAGTAGCGGAGACCCAGTACTTC. This codes for CASSMGTGVAETQYF.